The 24 T cell receptor beta chains listed next were all sequenced from one sample in a study of cytotoxic CD8 clonotypes in ibrutinib-treated CLL. TCRdb's copy holds only in-frame clones and misses some; the assay was immunoSEQ multiplex PCR. The table records about 12,000 clones, around 81% of them present only once. The sample consisted of PBMCs, taken at disease progression, from a patient treated with ibrutinib. The receptors derive from a human donor with chronic lymphocytic leukemia.

This clone turned up a few times. This rearrangement joins TRBV11-3 to TRBJ2-2; D possibly corresponds to TRBD2 (6 bases). V was clipped by 3 bases and J by 1 base, with 9 bases between them. This CDR3 contains 15 residues. The V gene's germline CDR1 is SGHNT and CDR2 YENEEA. The CDR3 here is CASSLTGLNTGELFF. The CDR3 nucleotides are TGTGCCAGCAGCTTGACGGGACTGAACACCGGGGAGCTGTTTTTT.

This chain uses TRBV30 with TRBJ1-5; 9 bases are a match to TRBD1. The germline CDR1 and CDR2 sequences are GTSNPN and SVGIG (reference sequence). This CDR3 is 14 amino acids long. Trimming at V came to 8 bases and at J to 4 bases, leaving 9 bases not matched to a gene. CDR3 nucleotides: TGTGCCGGCTCACAGGGGGCTCTTAATCAGCCCCAGCATTTT. This translates into CAGSQGALNQPQHF.

The genes are TRBV28 and TRBJ1-5; perhaps TRBD1 as D (5 bases). CDR3 length: 16 amino acids. Germline V gives CDR1 MDHEN, CDR2 SYDVKM. Trimming pared 1 base from V and 5 bases from J, leaving 15 bases between. The chain's CDR3 is CASSLYGASVDQPQHF. The CDR3 nucleotides are TGTGCCAGCAGTTTATACGGGGCTTCGGTCGATCAGCCCCAGCATTTT.

The CDR3: CASSFPSGGANVLTF. The CDR3 DNA is TGTGCCAGCAGTTTCCCCAGCGGTGGGGCCAACGTCCTGACTTTC. This chain joins TRBV28 and TRBJ2-6; the D gene is possibly TRBD2 (5 bases). With 3 bases removed from V and 3 bases from J, the gap between germline ends came to 9 bases. The CDR3 extends over 15 amino acids. Germline V CDR1 and CDR2: MDHEN, SYDVKM.

The chain recombines TRBV2 with TRBJ2-7, with a possible D match to TRBD1 (6 bases). Between the trimmed V and J ends, which lost 4 bases and 0 bases, there was a span of 13 bases. Germline V gene data show CDR1 as SNHLY and CDR2 as FYNNEI. The CDR3 is made up of 15 amino acids. The CDR3 spells CASSVRQASSYEQYF. The CDR3 coding sequence is TGTGCCAGCAGTGTTCGACAGGCTAGCTCCTACGAGCAGTACTTC.

The chain recombines TRBV6-1 with TRBJ2-7; tentative D call: TRBD1 (5 bases). This CDR3 is built from 14 residues. The V gene lost 3 bases and the J gene lost 3 bases, with 12 bases spanning the gap. Germline V gene data show CDR1 as MNHNS and CDR2 as SASEGT. CDR3 region: CASSDRWGHYEQYF. CDR3 bases: TGTGCCAGCAGTGATAGGTGGGGCCACTACGAGCAGTACTTC.

This chain uses TRBV1 with TRBJ2-2; TRBD2, the table's D call, lacks a check against the DNA. TRBV1 is annotated as a pseudogene. The CDR3 contains 21 residues. CDR3 coding DNA: TGCACCAGCAGCCATTCTTCGACTAGCGGGGGTTCAGGTAGGAACACCGGGGAGCTGTTTTTT. Translated: CTSSHSSTSGGSGRNTGELFF.

This chain connects TRBV6-6 to TRBJ1-1; no reliable D call. V was trimmed by 2 bases and J by 1 base, leaving 5 bases between them. CDR3 size: 13 residues. Germline-derived CDR1 and CDR2 are MNHNY and SVGAGI (reference sequence). The CDR3 DNA reads TGTGCCAGCAGTTACGGCGGGAACACTGAAGCTTTCTTT. This gives the protein CASSYGGNTEAFF.

V usage is TRBV5-4 and J usage is TRBJ2-1; D is unclear. Trimming left V 4 bases short and J 6 bases short, with 17 bases between. This CDR3 contains 15 residues. CDR1 is SGHNT, CDR2 YYREEE, per germline (reference sequence). CDR3 DNA: TGTGCCAGCAGCCCCGGCGGCCTTTCCCCCAATGAGCAGTTCTTC. Translating gives CASSPGGLSPNEQFF.

V usage is TRBV29-1 and J usage is TRBJ2-3; the D gene is possibly TRBD2 (6 bases). V lost 0 bases, J lost 1 base, and 11 bases lay in between. Germline loops: CDR1 SQVTM, CDR2 ANQGSEA. The CDR3 sequence is 15 residues long. DNA for the CDR3: TGCAGCGTTGAAGATCCGGGACTCCGCACAGATACGCAGTATTTT. This encodes CSVEDPGLRTDTQYF.

This clone occurred once. The gene calls are TRBV5-4 and TRBJ2-1; a possible D gene is TRBD2 (5 bases). The CDR3 loop spans 16 amino acids. V shed 0 bases and J shed 5 bases, with 15 bases lying between them. Germline V gene lookup returns CDR1 SGHNT and CDR2 YYREEE (reference sequence). The CDR3 loop reads CASSLARLALNNEQFF. The CDR3 DNA is TGTGCCAGCAGCTTGGCTCGGTTAGCGCTAAACAATGAGCAGTTCTTC.

This sequence joins TRBV28 and TRBJ1-1; D is undetermined. The CDR3 is 13 residues long. Trimming pared 5 bases from V and 5 bases from J, leaving 12 bases between. Per germline, CDR1 MDHEN and CDR2 SYDVKM. In nucleotides, the CDR3 is TGTGCCAGCAGTCAGGAACCGGGGACTGAAGCTTTCTTT. Protein sequence: CASSQEPGTEAFF.

Points on this clone: One junction end disagrees with the germline gene, perhaps due to a read error. The chain recombines TRBV2 with TRBJ2-5, with 14 bases lining up with TRBD2. Germline V lookup: CDR1 SNHLY, CDR2 FYNNEI. The CDR3 spans 14 residues. DNA of the CDR3: TGTGCCAGCAGTTCCACCGGGACTAGCGGGAGTGGGCACTTC. Translation: CASSSTGTSGSGHF.

CDR3 in DNA: TGTGCCAGCAGCTTAGACCTCTTGGGACAGGGAAACGGGGAGCTGTTTTTT. This gives the protein CASSLDLLGQGNGELFF. This sequence joins TRBV11-3 and TRBJ2-2, with TRBD1 matching 9 bases. CDR1 and CDR2 (germline): SGHNT, YENEEA. The CDR3 loop spans 17 amino acids. Germline trimming cut 0 bases from V and 7 bases from J; bases unmatched to any gene: 9.

The chain joins TRBV6-1 to TRBJ2-1; 7 bases map to TRBD2. Germline assignment: CDR1 MNHNS and CDR2 SASEGT. The CDR3 spans 17 residues. After removal of 2 bases from V and 0 bases from J, the junction contained 7 bases not matched to a gene. For the CDR3, the DNA is TGTGCCAGCAGTGAATTTAGCGGGTCTAGCTCCTACAATGAGCAGTTCTTC. Translation gives CASSEFSGSSSYNEQFF.

This clone was seen only a few times. The J gene is TRBJ1-2, the V gene TRBV28; D perhaps matches TRBD1 (5 bases). This CDR3 spans 13 amino acids. Per germline, CDR1 MDHEN and CDR2 SYDVKM. V was pared by 6 bases and J by 5 bases, with 13 bases between. CDR3 protein: CASSKGAGYGYTF. The CDR3 DNA follows: TGTGCCAGCAGCAAGGGAGCAGGGTATGGCTACACCTTC.

This clone was found once. This chain joins TRBV5-1 and TRBJ2-2; weak D call: TRBD2 (5 bases). Germline loops: CDR1 SGHRS, CDR2 YFSETQ. Deletions cut 1 base from V and 3 bases from J, with 13 bases between. The CDR3 consists of 16 residues. The CDR3 sequence is CASSLSEVGDTGELFF. DNA of the CDR3: TGCGCCAGCAGCTTGTCGGAGGTTGGGGACACCGGGGAGCTGTTTTTT.

The rearrangement uses TRBV5-1 and TRBJ1-1, with a possible D match to TRBD1 (6 bases). Germline assignment: CDR1 SGHRS and CDR2 YFSETQ. The CDR3 contains 14 residues. Trimming shortened V by 4 bases and J by 0 bases, and 10 bases separated the two germline ends. The CDR3 coding sequence is TGCGCCAGCAGCCCACAGGGACTGAACACTGAAGCTTTCTTT. Its protein is CASSPQGLNTEAFF.

The chain recombines TRBV6-1 with TRBJ1-5; TRBD1 matches 9 bases. The germline CDR1 and CDR2 sequences are MNHNS and SASEGT. The CDR3 runs 14 residues. V shed 6 bases and J 7 bases; nucleotides not matched to a gene: 7. The CDR3 sequence is CASRDTGGRQPQHF. The CDR3 DNA follows: TGTGCCAGCAGGGATACAGGGGGCCGACAGCCCCAGCATTTT.

The chain carries TRBV2 and TRBJ1-5; no reliable D call. The CDR3 sequence is 13 residues long. Deletions cut 4 bases from V and 0 bases from J, with 4 bases between. Germline CDR1 SNHLY, CDR2 FYNNEI. CDR3 bases: TGTGCCAGCAGTGTTATTAGCAATCAGCCCCAGCATTTT. Its translation: CASSVISNQPQHF.

This sequence joins TRBV10-3 and TRBJ2-3, with TRBD2 matching over 9 bases. Germline CDR1 reads ENHRY; CDR2 reads SYGVKD. V lost 7 bases, J lost 0 bases, and 14 bases stayed unmatched. This CDR3 contains 18 residues. The CDR3 spells CAIKRGDSGDLSTDTQYF. In DNA, the CDR3 is TGTGCCATCAAGCGGGGGGATAGCGGAGATCTTAGCACAGATACGCAGTATTTT.

This clone was seen only once. Germline is not matched at one junction end, which may reflect a read error. V and J are TRBV7-7 and TRBJ2-7; D ambiguous. The germline V gene encodes CDR1 SSHAT and CDR2 FNYEAQ (reference sequence). The CDR3 has 13 amino acids. The CDR3 spells CASSLSSGDEQYF. For the CDR3, the DNA is TGTGCTAGCAGCTTGTCATCGGGCGACGAGCAGTACTTC.

The V call is TRBV4-1, the J call TRBJ1-5; no reliable D call. V was cut by 0 bases and J by 7 bases, with 16 bases left in between. Per the germline V gene, CDR1 is MGHRA and CDR2 is YSYEKL. The CDR3 sequence is 16 residues long. The CDR3 DNA sequence: TGCGCCAGCAGCCAAGAATGGTCCCAGGTCGAACAGCCCCAGCATTTT. Amino acids: CASSQEWSQVEQPQHF.

The J gene is TRBJ2-7, the V gene TRBV5-1; maybe TRBD2 (5 bases). The CDR3 covers 15 residues. Per germline, CDR1 SGHRS and CDR2 YFSETQ. Trimming removed 1 base from V and 6 bases from J, with 17 bases in between. As DNA, the CDR3 is TGCGCCAGCAGCTTGATCCCGGGAATGGTCGGCGAGCAGTACTTC. Translating it yields CASSLIPGMVGEQYF.